The next 24 T cell receptor beta chains were all read from a single sample in a study of blood T cells in healthy people across ages. Primed by a sample-barcoded 5' primer and a J-beta primer mix, a second PCR proceeded for about 6 to 11 cycles. MiXCR, applied by TCRdb to the 5' RACE reads, yields one record per CDR3 protein. This sample has roughly 790,000 distinct CDR3 sequences, with roughly 47% found just once. The sequenced sample was blood. The receptors come from a woman aged 60-75 years in good health.

The V and J genes are TRBV15 and TRBJ2-7; 8 positions match TRBD1. The last part of the DNA fits TRBJ2-5 better; the J call may be wrong. CDR3 length: 16 residues. The germline CDR1 and CDR2 sequences are LNHNV and YYDKDF (reference sequence). As DNA, the CDR3 is TGTGCCACCAGCAGAGTTCCTCACAGGGGGAAAGAGACCCAGTACTTC. This codes for CATSRVPHRGKETQYF.

This clonotype was counted between two and nine times. The J gene is TRBJ2-7, the V gene TRBV7-2; 9 bases fit TRBD2. The CDR3 consists of 19 residues. From germline, CDR1 is SGHTA and CDR2 FQGNSA. After removal of 3 bases from V and 0 bases from J, the junction contained 15 bases not matched to a gene. The CDR3 protein is CASSFGIRGGGRVSYEQYF. The DNA for the CDR3 is TGTGCCAGCAGCTTCGGCATTAGGGGTGGCGGGAGGGTCTCCTACGAGCAGTACTTC.

This clonotype came up a few times. This chain uses TRBV20-1 with TRBJ2-5; 8 nucleotides agree with TRBD1. Near its end, the DNA agrees better with TRBJ2-7, so the J call may be wrong. Germline loops: CDR1 DFQATT, CDR2 SNEGSKA (reference sequence). CDR3 length: 13 amino acids. CDR3 sequence reads: CSASDRGSYEQYF. The CDR3 coding sequence is TGCAGTGCTAGCGACAGGGGCAGCTACGAGCAGTACTTC.

This clonotype was seen once. The chain carries TRBV9 and TRBJ2-1; 9 bases map to TRBD2. The last part of the DNA fits TRBJ2-7 better; the J call may be wrong. CDR1 and CDR2 from the germline V gene are SGDLS and YYNGEE. The CDR3 runs to 15 residues. CDR3 coding DNA: TGTGCCAGCAGCGTTGCAGCGGGGGGTCACAATGAGCAGTACTTC. Translation: CASSVAAGGHNEQYF.

This clonotype was detected ten times or more. The chain carries TRBV4-3 and TRBJ2-4; 9 nucleotides align to TRBD1. This CDR3 spans 15 amino acids. Germline V CDR1 and CDR2: LGHNA, YSLEER. Trimming cost V 2 bases and J 7 bases; bases outside gene matches: 6. CDR3: CASSQSRQGGNIQYF. CDR3 DNA: TGCGCCAGCAGCCAATCAAGACAGGGGGGGAACATTCAGTACTTC.

This clonotype showed up just a few times. J is TRBJ2-1 and V is TRBV12-3 or TRBV12-4, with TRBD2 matching 13 bases. V trimming: 5 bases; J trimming: 3 bases; junction bases outside the gene matches: 4. The CDR3 runs 16 residues. CDR3 sequence reads: CASSLTSGGDYNEQFF. In nucleotides, the CDR3 is TGTGCCAGCAGTCTAACTAGCGGGGGGGACTACAATGAGCAGTTCTTC.

This clonotype was recorded many times. This sequence joins TRBV5-1 and TRBJ1-2; 7 nucleotides agree with TRBD1. Germline V gene data show CDR1 as SGHRS and CDR2 as YFSETQ. The junction had 4 bases not matched to a gene; V was cut back by 0 bases and J by 2 bases. This CDR3 region has 15 residues. In nucleotides, the CDR3 is TGCGCCAGCAGCTTGGCCACGGGACAGAACTATGGCTACACCTTC. It encodes CASSLATGQNYGYTF.

This clonotype was recorded a few times. V and J are TRBV7-2 and TRBJ1-2; D unclear. Looked up from germline, CDR1 is SGHTA and CDR2 is FQGNSA. V gave up 4 bases and J gave up 8 bases, with 17 bases separating them. The CDR3 totals 14 residues. The CDR3 loop reads CASSSPGSPRGYTF. CDR3 nucleotides: TGTGCCAGCAGCTCCCCGGGGAGCCCTCGGGGCTACACCTTC.

The rearrangement joins TRBV19 to TRBJ2-3; D may match TRBD1 or TRBD2 (5 bases each). The CDR3 runs to 12 residues. Germline-derived CDR1 and CDR2 are LNHDA and SQIVND (reference sequence). V was cut by 6 bases and J by 6 bases, with 10 bases left in between. CDR3 sequence: CASSAEGDTQYF. For the CDR3, the DNA is TGTGCCAGTAGCGCAGAGGGGGATACGCAGTATTTT.

This chain links TRBV29-1 with TRBJ1-5, with TRBD1 as a possible D gene (5 bases). V shed 7 bases and J shed 5 bases, with 15 bases lying between them. Germline V gene sequence: CDR1 SQVTM, CDR2 ANQGSEA. The CDR3 contains 13 residues. CDR3 sequence (DNA): TGCAGCGCCAAATTTCAAGGGGATCAGCCCCAGCATTTT. This codes for CSAKFQGDQPQHF.

This clonotype has a handful of counts. The rearrangement links TRBV2 to TRBJ1-6; no clear D. V lost 7 bases and J 6 bases, leaving 7 bases between the germline ends. Germline CDR1 SNHLY, CDR2 FYNNEI. The CDR3 runs 12 residues. CDR3 sequence (DNA): TGTGCCAGCAAGATCGGTAATTCACCCCTCCACTTT. Protein sequence: CASKIGNSPLHF.

This sequence joins TRBV9 and TRBJ2-1; a weak D match, TRBD1 (6 bases). The CDR3 consists of 15 residues. V dropped 0 bases and J dropped 6 bases, with 13 bases sitting between them. Per germline, CDR1 SGDLS and CDR2 YYNGEE. CDR3 nucleotides: TGTGCCAGCAGCGTAGGGGGGATACAGGGCAATGAGCAGTTCTTC. This encodes CASSVGGIQGNEQFF.

The V and J genes are TRBV20-1 and TRBJ2-5; D unclear. This CDR3 comprises 12 residues. Per germline, CDR1 DFQATT and CDR2 SNEGSKA (reference sequence). V dropped 6 bases and J dropped 3 bases, with 11 bases sitting between them. CDR3 region: CSAEKMKETQYF. CDR3 sequence (DNA): TGCAGTGCCGAAAAAATGAAAGAGACCCAGTACTTC.

This chain uses TRBV20-1 with TRBJ2-1; the match to TRBD2 covers 15 bases. The end of the DNA aligns better with TRBJ2-7, so the J call may be wrong. The CDR3 runs 15 residues. Germline V gene data show CDR1 as DFQATT and CDR2 as SNEGSKA (reference sequence). The CDR3 coding sequence is TGCAGTGTACAAGGGACTAGCGGGGGGTACAATGAGCAGTACTTC. Protein: CSVQGTSGGYNEQYF.

This clonotype is a singleton in its sample. The chain employs TRBV6-5 and TRBJ2-6, with a possible D match to TRBD1 (7 bases). The V and J ends lost 0 bases and 0 bases respectively, with 18 bases between them. CDR3 length: 20 amino acids. CDR1 and CDR2 from the germline V gene are MNHEY and SVGAGI. In nucleotides, the CDR3 is TGTGCCAGCAGTTACTCGACGCTCAGGGGGGCAGACTCTGGGGCCAACGTCCTGACTTTC. It codes for CASSYSTLRGADSGANVLTF.

The J gene is TRBJ2-3, the V gene TRBV15; 9 nucleotides line up with TRBD1. The ends lost 1 base at V and 2 bases at J; junction bases unmatched: 22. Germline V gene sequence: CDR1 LNHNV, CDR2 YYDKDF (reference sequence). The CDR3 has 22 amino acids. CDR3: CATSRASSGQGPLCAFTDTQYF. CDR3 nucleotides: TGTGCCACCAGCAGAGCGTCGTCGGGACAGGGTCCTCTGTGCGCCTTCACAGATACGCAGTATTTT.

V is TRBV6-1 and J is TRBJ1-5, with 8 positions matching TRBD1. Looked up from germline, CDR1 is MNHNS and CDR2 is SASEGT. This CDR3 region has 15 residues. V shed 6 bases, J shed 5 bases, and the junction held 9 bases outside the gene matches. The CDR3 coding sequence is TGTGCCAGCAGCTCAAGACAGGGGAGGGATCAGCCCCAGCATTTT. This gives the protein CASSSRQGRDQPQHF.

DNA of the CDR3: TGTGCCAGCAGCGGCTCGGGCAAGGGTATCAATGAGCAGTTCTTC. Residues: CASSGSGKGINEQFF. This chain uses TRBV5-5 with TRBJ2-1, with D hard to call. The V gene's germline CDR1 is SGHKS and CDR2 YYEKEE (reference sequence). With 4 bases removed from V and 6 bases from J, the gap between germline ends came to 17 bases. CDR3 size: 15 residues. The whole variable domain, remainder taken from reference TRBV5-5 and TRBJ2-1, is DAGVTQSPTHLIKTRGQQVTLRCSPISGHKSVSWYQQVLGQGPQFIFQYYEKEERGRGNFPDRFSARQFPNYSSELNVNALLLGDSALYLCASSGSGKGINEQFFGPGTRLTVL.

On this clonotype: A much larger clone lies a single base off, so this may be a read error. The chain recombines TRBV12-3 or TRBV12-4 with TRBJ2-1, with TRBD1 as a possible D gene (5 bases). Gene TRBJ2-7 matches the end of the DNA better, so the J call may be wrong. CDR3 length equals 12 residues. CDR3 bases: TGTGCCAGCGGTTTCTCGGACAATGAGCAGTACTTC. Its translation: CASGFSDNEQYF.

As concerns this clonotype: This may arise from a read error, as a much more abundant clone is one base away. This chain links TRBV20-1 with TRBJ2-5; the match to TRBD2 covers 8 bases. The CDR3 runs to 15 residues. The germline V gene has CDR1 DFQATT and CDR2 SNEGSKA (reference sequence). CDR3 bases: TGCAGTGCTAGTGATTTAGCGGGGTCTCGCTACGAGCAGCACTTC. Its translation: CSASDLAGSRYEQHF.

The genes are TRBV6-4 and TRBJ2-7; tentative D call: TRBD1 (5 bases). From germline, CDR1 is MRHNA and CDR2 SNTAGT. The CDR3 has 14 amino acids. The ends were cut back, 5 bases at V and 4 bases at J, with 15 bases in the middle. This chain's CDR3 is CASSKDQGSYEQYF. The CDR3 DNA sequence: TGTGCCAGCAGTAAAGACCAGGGATCTTACGAGCAGTACTTC.

The table lists this clonotype with a few counts. The chain links TRBV29-1 to TRBJ2-2; 7 bases agree with TRBD1. V trimming: 7 bases; J trimming: 0 bases; junction bases outside the gene matches: 11. This CDR3 is 16 amino acids long. Germline assignment: CDR1 SQVTM and CDR2 ANQGSEA. The CDR3 DNA is TGCAGCGGAAAAACCCCGGACAGGTCGAACACCGGGGAGCTGTTTTTT. Amino acids: CSGKTPDRSNTGELFF.

The J gene is TRBJ2-7, the V gene TRBV7-2, with 9 bases fitting TRBD2. The end of the DNA is better explained by TRBJ2-5, so the J call may be wrong. CDR1 and CDR2 (germline): SGHTA, FQGNSA. This CDR3 is built from 17 residues. The CDR3 sequence: CARTYGGTGSGRETQYF. The DNA for the CDR3 is TGTGCCCGTACATACGGGGGAACAGGGAGCGGGAGGGAGACCCAGTACTTC.

V gene TRBV11-2 combines with J gene TRBJ2-5; 12 bases line up with TRBD1. V trimming: 3 bases; J trimming: 4 bases; junction bases outside the gene matches: 15. The CDR3 spans 19 residues. CDR1 SGHAT and CDR2 FQNNGV come from the germline V gene. The CDR3 region has the DNA TGTGCCAGCAGCTTCAGGAACCGGGACAGGGGGCGGATTGGAGAGACCCAGTACTTC. The encoded protein is CASSFRNRDRGRIGETQYF.